This passage covers 28 T cell receptor beta chains from one sample sequenced in a study of T cell responses to AZD1222 COVID-19 vaccine. Measured with immunoSEQ multiplex PCR; TCRdb has only the in-frame clones, and not every one. The sample includes tens of thousands of clones, approximately 86% of them seen just once. The specimen comprised peripheral blood, sampled on day 0 of AZD1222 vaccination. The receptors here all came from an adult in good health.

V usage is TRBV19 and J usage is TRBJ2-1, with a weak D call TRBD2 (6 bases). The CDR3 length is 18 residues. Deletions cut 5 bases from V and 5 bases from J, with 25 bases between. Germline V gives CDR1 LNHDA, CDR2 SQIVND (reference sequence). The CDR3 DNA sequence: TGTGCCAGTAGTGACTTGATTTCGGGACTGCCAATAGACAATGAGCAGTTCTTC. The encoded protein is CASSDLISGLPIDNEQFF.

This clone has only one observation. The chain links TRBV13 to TRBJ2-5, with D perhaps matching TRBD1 (5 bases). CDR1 and CDR2 (germline): PRHDT, FYEKMQ (reference sequence). There are 11 residues in the CDR3. V lost 5 bases to trimming and J lost 5 bases, with 6 bases between them. The CDR3 DNA reads TGTGCCAGCAGCCACAGGGAGACCCAGTACTTC. Its translation is CASSHRETQYF.

This clone appeared a few times. The V and J genes are TRBV11-3 and TRBJ2-2; D unresolved. Per the germline V gene, CDR1 is SGHNT and CDR2 is YENEEA. Trimming stripped 5 bases from V and 8 bases from J, with 15 bases between. This CDR3 has 14 amino acids. The chain's CDR3 is CASSDDETSGELFF. CDR3 sequence (DNA): TGTGCCAGCAGCGACGACGAAACCTCAGGGGAGCTGTTTTTT.

V and J are TRBV7-2 and TRBJ2-6; D perhaps matches TRBD2 (5 bases). The CDR3 has 19 residues. CDR1 and CDR2 from the germline V gene are SGHTA and FQGNSA. With 5 bases removed from V and 0 bases from J, the gap between germline ends came to 20 bases. The CDR3 nucleotides read TGTGCCAGCAGCCCCGTCGGCAGCGCTCGGGACTCTGGGGCCAACGTCCTGACTTTC. Translated, it gives CASSPVGSARDSGANVLTF. Based on the CDR3 plus reference TRBV7-2 and TRBJ2-6, the full variable domain is GAGVSQSPSNKVTEKGKDVELRCDPISGHTALYWYRQSLGQGLEFLIYFQGNSAPDKSGLPSDRFSAERTGGSVSTLTIQRTQQEDSAVYLCASSPVGSARDSGANVLTFGAGSRLTVL.

This rearrangement joins TRBV18 to TRBJ2-7, with 7 bases that match TRBD1. This CDR3 is 13 amino acids long. The germline gives CDR1 KGHSH, CDR2 LQKENI. V shed 6 bases and J 3 bases; nucleotides not matched to a gene: 5. CDR3 protein: CASSRQGSYEQYF. CDR3 DNA: TGTGCCAGCTCGCGACAGGGTAGCTACGAGCAGTACTTC. The whole variable domain, remainder taken from reference TRBV18 and TRBJ2-7, is NAGVMQNPRHLVRRRGQEARLRCSPMKGHSHVYWYRQLPEEGLKFMVYLQKENIIDESGMPKERFSAEFPKEGPSILRIQQVVRGDSAAYFCASSRQGSYEQYFGPGTRLTVT.

This clone was seen a few times. The chain couples TRBV21-1 to TRBJ1-5; the D call of TRBD1 is as the table states it, not checked on the DNA. TRBV21-1 is annotated as a pseudogene. The CDR3 contains 18 residues. The CDR3, as DNA: TGTGCCAGCAGCAAAGGGGGATTAGACAGGGCCCCAGATCAGCCCCAGCATTTT. Translated, it gives CASSKGGLDRAPDQPQHF.

V gene TRBV19 combines with J gene TRBJ2-1, with a weak D call TRBD2 (5 bases). CDR1 is LNHDA and CDR2 is SQIVND in the germline V gene (reference sequence). The V end was cut by 7 bases, the J end by 2 bases, with 12 bases between. The CDR3 spans 14 residues. CDR3 protein: CASKVGVAYNEQFF. CDR3 coding DNA: TGTGCCAGTAAGGTCGGGGTGGCCTACAATGAGCAGTTCTTC.

This clone came up a few times. The chain employs TRBV19 and TRBJ2-6; D may be TRBD2 (6 bases). Germline V gene lookup returns CDR1 LNHDA and CDR2 SQIVND (reference sequence). V lost 1 base and J 0 bases, leaving 7 bases between the germline ends. CDR3 length: 16 amino acids. CDR3 loop: CASSIVRDSGANVLTF. CDR3 in DNA: TGTGCCAGTAGTATAGTGCGGGACTCTGGGGCCAACGTCCTGACTTTC.

The CDR3: CASSGVGTSGRPYEQYF. CDR3 coding DNA: TGTGCCAGCAGCGGGGTGGGGACTAGCGGGAGACCCTACGAGCAGTACTTC. The chain joins TRBV11-2 to TRBJ2-7; 14 bases match TRBD2. Trimming cost V 5 bases and J 2 bases; bases outside gene matches: 8. The CDR3 extends over 17 amino acids. The germline gives CDR1 SGHAT, CDR2 FQNNGV.

V usage is TRBV29-1 and J usage is TRBJ1-2; D not certain. The CDR3 sequence is 12 residues long. V was trimmed by 6 bases and J by 1 base, leaving 9 bases between them. Germline V lookup: CDR1 SQVTM, CDR2 ANQGSEA. The CDR3 DNA reads as TGCAGCGTACTAAGGATTAACTATGGCTACACCTTC. It is translated as CSVLRINYGYTF.

The chain recombines TRBV28 with TRBJ1-1; TRBD1 aligns across 8 bases. The CDR3 consists of 13 residues. Losses at the gene ends were 6 bases for V and 1 base for J; bases not matched to a gene: 1. Germline V CDR1 and CDR2: MDHEN, SYDVKM. The CDR3 region has the DNA TGTGCCAGCAGGACAGGGGCGAACACTGAAGCTTTCTTT. It encodes CASRTGANTEAFF.

The chain employs TRBV3-1 (or the pseudogene TRBV3-2) and TRBJ2-5, with D unclear. CDR1 is LGHDT and CDR2 is YNNKEL in the germline V gene (reference sequence). CDR3 length equals 13 residues. The V and J ends lost 2 bases and 1 base respectively, with 5 bases between them. The DNA for the CDR3 is TGTGCCAGCAGCCAACAGGTCCAAGAGACCCAGTACTTC. Translated: CASSQQVQETQYF.

This chain connects TRBV24-1 to TRBJ2-1; 11 nucleotides line up with TRBD2. V trimming: 5 bases; J trimming: 6 bases; junction bases outside the gene matches: 8. CDR1 and CDR2 (germline): KGHDR, SFDVKD. This CDR3 contains 16 residues. The CDR3 region is CATSALSSGRSNEQFF. The CDR3 DNA reads TGTGCCACCAGTGCCCTTTCTAGCGGGAGGAGCAATGAGCAGTTCTTC.

This sequence joins TRBV28 and TRBJ2-3; D gene unclear. Germline V CDR1 and CDR2: MDHEN, SYDVKM. This CDR3 has 15 residues. V was shortened by 2 bases and J by 4 bases, with 13 bases between the two germline ends. The CDR3 DNA follows: TGTGCCAGCAGTTTAATGAGCGCCGGCGCAGATACGCAGTATTTT. Its translation is CASSLMSAGADTQYF.

This chain connects TRBV4-2 to TRBJ2-1, with TRBD1 identical over 7 bases. Germline CDR1 is LGHNA and CDR2 is YNFKEQ. The V segment lost 1 base and the J segment 13 bases; nucleotides outside the gene matches: 13. There are 15 residues in the CDR3. Here the CDR3 reads CASSQARGWIGLQFF. The CDR3 bases are TGTGCCAGCAGCCAAGCCAGGGGGTGGATCGGGTTACAGTTCTTC.

A few counts support this clone. The V and J genes are TRBV7-6 and TRBJ2-7, with 7 bases aligning to TRBD2. With 4 bases clipped from V and 2 bases from J, the junction kept 8 bases outside the gene matches. CDR1 is SGHVS, CDR2 FNYEAQ, per germline. The CDR3 contains 15 residues. CDR3 residues: CASSSTLGGAYEQYF. CDR3 in DNA: TGTGCCAGCAGCTCCACCCTGGGGGGGGCCTACGAGCAGTACTTC.

This clone was recorded a few times. The V call is TRBV7-2, the J call TRBJ2-1, with a tentative D call TRBD2 (5 bases). The V end was cut by 9 bases, the J end by 10 bases, with 25 bases between. Per the germline V gene, CDR1 is SGHTA and CDR2 is FQGNSA. The CDR3 spans 15 residues. CDR3 amino acids: CASCPDLFTPAEQFF. As DNA, the CDR3 is TGTGCCAGTTGCCCGGACTTGTTTACCCCCGCAGAGCAGTTCTTC.

V gene TRBV28 combines with J gene TRBJ2-7; D remains unclear. From germline, CDR1 is MDHEN and CDR2 SYDVKM. V was pared by 1 base and J by 3 bases, with 10 bases between. The CDR3 extends over 14 amino acids. Here the CDR3 reads CASSLSSGYYEQYF. The CDR3 nucleotides read TGTGCCAGCAGTTTATCGTCGGGCTACTACGAGCAGTACTTC. Using reference TRBV28 and TRBJ2-7 for the parts outside the CDR3, the full variable domain is DVKVTQSSRYLVKRTGEKVFLECVQDMDHENMFWYRQDPGLGLRLIYFSYDVKMKEKGDIPEGYSVSREKKERFSLILESASTNQTSMYLCASSLSSGYYEQYFGPGTRLTVT.

The chain recombines TRBV28 with TRBJ1-4, with D uncertain. The germline V gene has CDR1 MDHEN and CDR2 SYDVKM. The CDR3 contains 16 residues. Deletions cut 4 bases from V and 8 bases from J, with 20 bases between. CDR3 bases: TGTGCCAGCAGTTCCATTGTGGGCACGGGAGGAGAAAAACTGTTTTTT. This sequence encodes CASSSIVGTGGEKLFF.

V usage is TRBV5-1 and J usage is TRBJ1-2; D call uncertain. Germline lookup yields CDR1 SGHRS and CDR2 YFSETQ. This CDR3 has 15 amino acids. The germline V and J ends were trimmed by 3 bases and 5 bases, with 17 bases remaining between them. The DNA for the CDR3 is TGCGCCAGCAGCTCCATACCACGGCAGGAGTATGGCTACACCTTC. As protein: CASSSIPRQEYGYTF.

This chain connects TRBV30 to TRBJ1-2, with TRBD1 matching 7 bases. Germline V gene sequence: CDR1 GTSNPN, CDR2 SVGIG (reference sequence). The CDR3 length is 14 residues. J gave up 7 bases and V 0 bases, and 8 bases lay outside the gene matches. The CDR3 reads CAWSVRDSLGGYTF. CDR3 nucleotides: TGTGCCTGGAGTGTACGGGACAGTCTCGGTGGCTACACCTTC.

J is TRBJ2-7 and V is TRBV3-1 (or the pseudogene TRBV3-2), with D perhaps given as TRBD1 or TRBD2 (5 bases each). The germline CDR1 and CDR2 sequences are LGHDT and YNNKEL (reference sequence). The CDR3 spans 15 residues. Trimming removed 0 bases at V and 5 bases at J, with 14 bases between. DNA of the CDR3: TGTGCCAGCAGCCAAGACGGGATGGGGCTTGACGAGCAGTACTTC. Amino acids: CASSQDGMGLDEQYF.

J is TRBJ1-1 and V is TRBV7-9, with a possible D match to TRBD1 (5 bases). Per germline, CDR1 SEHNR and CDR2 FQNEAQ (reference sequence). The V end was cut by 2 bases, the J end by 8 bases, with 12 bases between. The CDR3 runs 13 residues. The CDR3 loop is CASSLSPRQEAFF. The CDR3 DNA is TGTGCCAGCAGCTTAAGTCCCCGACAGGAAGCTTTCTTT.

This chain links TRBV28 with TRBJ2-1, with TRBD2 matching over 10 bases. The CDR3 contains 18 residues. The J segment lost 4 bases and the V segment lost 8 bases, leaving 17 bases of the junction unmatched. Germline CDR1 reads MDHEN; CDR2 reads SYDVKM. CDR3 sequence reads: CASRRGSGRPSSYNEQFF. The CDR3 DNA reads TGTGCCAGCCGGCGGGGTAGCGGGAGGCCCTCCTCGTACAATGAGCAGTTCTTC.

The chain joins TRBV13 to TRBJ2-6; no reliable D call. This CDR3 comprises 15 residues. Germline CDR1 PRHDT, CDR2 FYEKMQ (reference sequence). With 4 bases removed from V and 3 bases from J, the gap between germline ends came to 10 bases. The CDR3 protein is CASSSTLSGANVLTF. DNA of the CDR3: TGTGCCAGCAGCTCGACTCTTAGTGGGGCCAACGTCCTGACTTTC. Full variable domain (missing parts from reference TRBV13 and TRBJ2-6): AAGVIQSPRHLIKEKRETATLKCYPIPRHDTVYWYQQGPGQDPQFLISFYEKMQSDKGSIPDRFSAQQFSDYHSELNMSSLELGDSALYFCASSSTLSGANVLTFGAGSRLTVL.

This sequence joins TRBV5-1 and TRBJ2-7; no reliable D call. CDR1 is SGHRS and CDR2 is YFSETQ in the germline V gene. The CDR3 contains 14 residues. Between the trimmed V and J ends, which lost 2 bases and 0 bases, there was a span of 9 bases. The CDR3 reads CASSLSKSSYEQYF. CDR3 DNA: TGCGCCAGCAGCTTAAGCAAGAGCTCCTACGAGCAGTACTTC.

V usage is TRBV7-6 and J usage is TRBJ2-3, with 8 bases fitting TRBD1. Germline V gene data show CDR1 as SGHVS and CDR2 as FNYEAQ. V was pared by 5 bases and J by 3 bases, with 10 bases of the junction left unmatched. CDR3 length: 16 amino acids. The CDR3 loop reads CASSPRSQGATDTQYF. Written as DNA, the CDR3 is TGTGCCAGCAGCCCACGCTCCCAGGGGGCTACAGATACGCAGTATTTT.

The chain couples TRBV5-1 to TRBJ1-5, with 8 bases aligning to TRBD1. After removal of 2 bases from V and 8 bases from J, the junction contained 9 bases not matched to a gene. The CDR3 runs 15 residues. Looked up from germline, CDR1 is SGHRS and CDR2 is YFSETQ. The CDR3 DNA reads as TGCGCCAGCAGCTTAGGACAGGGCCCCTGGGAGCCCCAGCATTTT. Residues: CASSLGQGPWEPQHF.